Each of the 24 T cell receptor beta chains below was sequenced from the same sample in a study of blood T cell repertoires in COVID-19. TCRdb's table, derived via immunoSEQ multiplex PCR, lists solely in-frame clones and lacks some. The sample has hundreds of thousands of clones, approximately 85% seen once. Sequenced input: PBMCs or T cells enriched from blood (not recorded which). The receptors were sampled from a man aged 30-40 years who had recovered from COVID-19.

The chain links TRBV2 to TRBJ1-6; D call uncertain. Germline CDR1 is SNHLY and CDR2 is FYNNEI. This CDR3 comprises 13 residues. Trimming removed 8 bases from V and 0 bases from J, with 5 bases in between. CDR3 nucleotides: TGTGCCAGCCGGAGCTCCTATAATTCACCCCTCCACTTT. Encoded protein: CASRSSYNSPLHF.

The CDR3 DNA is TGTGCCAGCAGTGACTACGGGGAGGCAGATACGCAGTATTTT. Its protein is CASSDYGEADTQYF. This chain links TRBV6-4 with TRBJ2-3, with D possibly matching TRBD2 (6 bases). The CDR3 runs to 14 residues. Per the germline V gene, CDR1 is MRHNA and CDR2 is SNTAGT. Trimming left V 1 base short and J 4 bases short, with 9 bases between.

This rearrangement joins TRBV6-5 to TRBJ2-3, with D unclear. Germline-derived CDR1 and CDR2 are MNHEY and SVGAGI. V was clipped by 2 bases and J by 6 bases, with 9 bases between them. The CDR3 contains 13 residues. CDR3 DNA: TGTGCCAGCAGTTACAGATGGGCGGATACGCAGTATTTT. Translating it yields CASSYRWADTQYF.

CDR3 amino acids: CASSYRGSDEQFF. The CDR3 DNA is TGTGCCAGCAGTTACAGGGGCTCGGATGAGCAGTTCTTC. J is TRBJ2-1 and V is TRBV12-3 or TRBV12-4; 7 nucleotides match TRBD1. J gave up 8 bases and V 4 bases, and 5 bases lay outside the gene matches. The CDR3 consists of 13 residues.

For the CDR3, the DNA is TGTGCCAGCAGCCCCCGGGGGACGGACAGGGCTAATTCACCCCTCCACTTT. It yields the protein CASSPRGTDRANSPLHF. The chain couples TRBV7-2 to TRBJ1-6, with 8 bases that match TRBD1. V shed 5 bases, J shed 6 bases, and the junction held 12 bases outside the gene matches. The CDR3 consists of 17 residues. Germline CDR1 reads SGHTA; CDR2 reads FQGNSA.

The chain carries TRBV25-1 and TRBJ2-5; 7 nucleotides line up with TRBD1. Germline CDR1 reads MGHDK; CDR2 reads SYGVNS. The CDR3 consists of 13 residues. J gave up 3 bases and V 7 bases, and 5 bases lay outside the gene matches. As DNA, the CDR3 is TGTGCCAGCACCCCGACAGGGAAAGAGACCCAGTACTTC. As protein: CASTPTGKETQYF.

The chain combines TRBV11-2 with TRBJ2-3, with D perhaps matching TRBD1 (5 bases). CDR3 length equals 12 residues. Looked up from germline, CDR1 is SGHAT and CDR2 is FQNNGV. V dropped 6 bases and J dropped 8 bases, with 12 bases sitting between them. The CDR3: CASRTDATTQYF. Written as DNA, the CDR3 is TGTGCCAGCAGGACAGACGCTACTACGCAGTATTTT.

The chain recombines TRBV30 with TRBJ1-5; D not certain. V lost 1 base to trimming and J lost 6 bases, with 10 bases between them. CDR3 length equals 13 residues. Germline-derived CDR1 and CDR2 are GTSNPN and SVGIG (reference sequence). The CDR3 reads CAWSAGLGQPQHF. The DNA for the CDR3 is TGTGCCTGGAGTGCAGGCCTGGGTCAGCCCCAGCATTTT.

J is TRBJ1-2 and V is TRBV11-2, with a possible D match to TRBD1 (5 bases). Deletions cut 0 bases from V and 4 bases from J, with 12 bases between. Germline V gene lookup returns CDR1 SGHAT and CDR2 FQNNGV. The CDR3 loop spans 15 amino acids. The CDR3 protein is CASSLEAGSLYGYTF. CDR3 nucleotide sequence: TGTGCCAGCAGCTTAGAAGCAGGGTCGCTCTATGGCTACACCTTC.

The J gene is TRBJ2-2, the V gene TRBV4-2, with 7 bases aligning to TRBD2. The CDR3 totals 16 residues. Germline V gives CDR1 LGHNA, CDR2 YNFKEQ. V dropped 2 bases and J dropped 4; count of bases not matched to a gene: 7. CDR3 amino acids: CASSQPGGGSTGELFF. As DNA, the CDR3 is TGTGCCAGCAGCCAACCGGGGGGAGGGAGCACCGGGGAGCTGTTTTTT.

The rearrangement links TRBV5-1 to TRBJ1-4; no clear D gene. Germline assignment: CDR1 SGHRS and CDR2 YFSETQ. V dropped 3 bases and J dropped 7 bases, with 13 bases sitting between them. CDR3 size: 14 residues. The CDR3, as DNA: TGCGCCAGCAGCTCGAATCTACGGGGTGAAAAACTGTTTTTT. Translated, it gives CASSSNLRGEKLFF.

The V gene is TRBV5-1, the J gene TRBJ2-1; 8 nucleotides line up with TRBD1. J lost 2 bases, V lost 4 bases, and 5 bases had no gene match. The CDR3 is 15 amino acids. Germline-derived CDR1 and CDR2 are SGHRS and YFSETQ. CDR3 nucleotide sequence: TGCGCCAGCAGCGCTACAGGGGGTACCTACAATGAGCAGTTCTTC. Translated, it gives CASSATGGTYNEQFF.

The chain is built from TRBV6-5 and TRBJ1-1; weak D call: TRBD1 (5 bases). The CDR3 is 12 residues long. From germline, CDR1 is MNHEY and CDR2 SVGAGI. V was cut by 6 bases and J by 3 bases, with 8 bases left in between. The CDR3 region is CASRRGDTEAFF. As DNA, the CDR3 is TGTGCCAGCAGACGGGGGGACACTGAAGCTTTCTTT.

V usage is TRBV7-3 and J usage is TRBJ2-1, with 11 bases identical to TRBD2. CDR3 length: 14 residues. Germline V gene sequence: CDR1 SGHTA, CDR2 FQGTGA. V shed 5 bases and J 5 bases; nucleotides not matched to a gene: 2. The CDR3 spells CASSTSGGNNEQFF. Here the CDR3 DNA reads TGTGCCAGCAGCACTAGCGGGGGTAACAATGAGCAGTTCTTC.

The genes are TRBV18 and TRBJ1-2; D not certain. The length of the CDR3 is 16 residues. V shed 3 bases and J shed 2 bases, with 16 bases lying between them. Germline V gene sequence: CDR1 KGHSH, CDR2 LQKENI. The DNA for the CDR3 is TGTGCCAGCTCACCTCCGTTCGGTACAGACAACTATGGCTACACCTTC. Residues: CASSPPFGTDNYGYTF.

This chain uses TRBV6-6 with TRBJ2-7; tentatively, D is TRBD1 (6 bases). V dropped 5 bases and J dropped 5 bases, with 25 bases sitting between them. CDR3 length: 17 amino acids. The germline V gene encodes CDR1 MNHNY and CDR2 SVGAGI (reference sequence). CDR3 nucleotide sequence: TGTGCCAGCAGTCTTCGTGGGGCTCAGGGACACCTCCACGAGCAGTACTTC. Its protein is CASSLRGAQGHLHEQYF.

The chain combines TRBV7-8 with TRBJ1-1; D uncertain. CDR3 length equals 13 residues. CDR1 SGHVS and CDR2 FQNEAQ come from the germline V gene. V dropped 8 bases and J dropped 4 bases, with 14 bases sitting between them. The CDR3, as DNA: TGTGCCAGCTCTTCTAGGCAGCGCACTGAAGCTTTCTTT. Protein: CASSSRQRTEAFF.

In regard to this clone: The junction differs from germline at one of its ends, possibly a read error. This rearrangement joins TRBV12-3 or TRBV12-4 to TRBJ2-7; D ambiguous. The CDR3 runs to 13 residues. The CDR3 is CASSQSSGGSRDF. The CDR3 bases are TGTGCCAGCAGTCAATCCTCCGGTGGCAGCCGGGACTTC.

This chain connects TRBV7-2 to TRBJ1-5, with D maybe TRBD1 (5 bases). Germline loops: CDR1 SGHTA, CDR2 FQGNSA. V was clipped by 2 bases and J by 5 bases, with 16 bases between them. The CDR3 sequence is 16 residues long. As DNA, the CDR3 is TGTGCCAGCAGCTTAAACGGGCAGGGAGGATATCAGCCCCAGCATTTT. Translation gives CASSLNGQGGYQPQHF.

The sample holds a few counts of this clone. The chain joins TRBV20-1 to TRBJ2-6; a weak D match, TRBD1 (5 bases). CDR3 length: 18 residues. V lost 3 bases, J lost 0 bases, and 18 bases lay in between. Looked up from germline, CDR1 is DFQATT and CDR2 is SNEGSKA (reference sequence). The CDR3 region has the DNA TGCAGTGCTAGTAGCTTACCGACAGTTCACTCTGGGGCCAACGTCCTGACTTTC. Protein product: CSASSLPTVHSGANVLTF.

The chain uses TRBV7-9 and TRBJ1-2; no clear D. With 5 bases removed from V and 3 bases from J, the gap between germline ends came to 16 bases. Per germline, CDR1 SEHNR and CDR2 FQNEAQ (reference sequence). The CDR3 consists of 15 residues. CDR3 region: CASSTQLPGHYGYTF. The CDR3 region has the DNA TGTGCCAGCAGCACCCAGCTTCCAGGTCACTATGGCTACACCTTC.

The chain carries TRBV9 and TRBJ2-5; 11 bases map to TRBD2. The V segment lost 3 bases and the J segment 0 bases; nucleotides outside the gene matches: 4. This CDR3 contains 16 residues. Germline assignment: CDR1 SGDLS and CDR2 YYNGEE. CDR3 protein: CASSARGLADQETQYF. DNA of the CDR3: TGTGCCAGCAGCGCCCGGGGACTAGCGGACCAAGAGACCCAGTACTTC.

The chain employs TRBV12-3 or TRBV12-4 and TRBJ1-5; D unclear. V was cut by 7 bases and J by 4 bases, with 11 bases left in between. This CDR3 has 13 residues. In DNA, the CDR3 is TGTGCCAGCAATATCCGGGAGAATCAGCCCCAGCATTTT. Residues: CASNIRENQPQHF.

The gene calls are TRBV4-2 and TRBJ1-6; D possibly corresponds to TRBD1 (6 bases). The CDR3 runs to 15 residues. Trimming stripped 0 bases from V and 8 bases from J, with 11 bases between. CDR1 LGHNA and CDR2 YNFKEQ come from the germline V gene. The CDR3 nucleotides are TGTGCCAGCAGCCAAGATGGGGGGGCGGATTCACCCCTCCACTTT. Translation gives CASSQDGGADSPLHF.